One sample yielded the 30 T cell receptor beta chains listed below, sequenced in a study of T-cell memory formation after mild COVID-19. In TCRdb, the 5' RACE reads were re-called with MiXCR into one record per CDR3 protein. The repertoire has some 6,800 distinct CDR3 sequences, 58% of them found once; the top ten carry 2% to 3%. The specimen was PBMCs or a T cell subset sorted from them (not recorded which). The receptors come from an adult who had mild COVID-19 (a few samples of this study predate the infection). Cell type and time point are not known.

The chain joins TRBV6-1 to TRBJ2-4; 10 nucleotides align to TRBD1. Per germline, CDR1 MNHNS and CDR2 SASEGT. The V gene end was trimmed by 9 bases and the J gene end by 7 bases; junction bases not matched to a gene: 9. The CDR3 is 14 residues long. The CDR3 region is CASDRGLLGNIQYF. CDR3 sequence (DNA): TGTGCCAGTGACAGGGGGCTCCTAGGGAACATTCAGTACTTC.

By share, this clonotype ranks as medium-sized. CDR3: CASSSNSNSNEQFF. CDR3 DNA sequence: TGTGCCAGCAGTTCCAACAGCAATTCCAATGAGCAGTTCTTC. The genes are TRBV12-3 or TRBV12-4 and TRBJ2-1; D is unclear. The CDR3 runs 14 residues. Trimming took 4 bases from V and 6 from J, leaving 13 bases between them.

This chain joins TRBV7-3 and TRBJ2-1, with no clear D. This CDR3 is 12 amino acids long. Germline-derived CDR1 and CDR2 are SGHTA and FQGTGA. The ends were cut back, 6 bases at V and 6 bases at J, with 9 bases in the middle. The CDR3 DNA is TGTGCCAGCAGTCAAAATCCCAATGAGCAGTTCTTC. Residues: CASSQNPNEQFF.

Here the CDR3 reads CATSRPGALRNTEAFF. As DNA, the CDR3 is TGTGCCACCTCCCGGCCGGGGGCTCTGAGGAACACTGAAGCTTTCTTT. The rearrangement uses TRBV6-2 or TRBV6-3 and TRBJ1-1; a weak D match, TRBD1 (6 bases). The CDR3 sequence is 16 residues long. Germline V gene data show CDR1 as MNHEY and CDR2 as SVGEGT. V lost 10 bases to trimming and J lost 1 base, with 22 bases between them.

The V and J genes are TRBV13 and TRBJ1-1; D gene ambiguous. Germline V gene data show CDR1 as PRHDT and CDR2 as FYEKMQ (reference sequence). V was cut by 4 bases and J by 0 bases, with 12 bases left in between. The CDR3 totals 15 residues. The CDR3 reads CASSSLRRMNTEAFF. In DNA, the CDR3 is TGTGCCAGCAGCTCCCTCAGACGGATGAACACTGAAGCTTTCTTT.

In its sample, this clonotype is medium-sized (0.01 to 0.1%). The V call is TRBV10-3, the J call TRBJ1-2, with TRBD1 matching 10 bases. Germline values: CDR1 ENHRY, CDR2 SYGVKD. The CDR3 runs 15 residues. Germline trimming cut 3 bases from V and 4 bases from J; bases unmatched to any gene: 5. In DNA, the CDR3 is TGTGCCATCAGTGAAACGACAGGGGGCGGCTATGGCTACACCTTC. The encoded protein is CAISETTGGGYGYTF.

In its sample, this clonotype is medium-sized. The chain combines TRBV12-3 or TRBV12-4 with TRBJ2-1, with TRBD1 matching 7 bases. V lost 3 bases and J lost 7; bases outside the gene matches: 6. This CDR3 has 14 residues. The CDR3 here is CASSLRTGLNEQFF. The DNA for the CDR3 is TGTGCCAGCAGTTTGAGGACAGGTTTAAATGAGCAGTTCTTC.

By frequency in the sample, this clonotype is medium-sized. The chain joins TRBV7-3 to TRBJ2-3; D possibly corresponds to TRBD2 (5 bases). Germline CDR1 and CDR2: SGHTA and FQGTGA. Trimming took off 5 bases at V and 0 bases at J, with 15 bases between the two ends. The CDR3 has 16 amino acids. The DNA of the CDR3 is TGTGCCAGCAGCCCGGGGATCACCCTTAGCACAGATACGCAGTATTTT. Translated: CASSPGITLSTDTQYF. Together with reference TRBV7-3 and TRBJ2-3, the CDR3 gives the full variable domain: GAGVSQTPSNKVTEKGKYVELRCDPISGHTALYWYRQSLGQGPEFLIYFQGTGAADDSGLPNDRFFAVRPEGSVSTLKIQRTERGDSAVYLCASSPGITLSTDTQYFGPGTRLTVL.

This clonotype qualifies as medium-sized. This chain uses TRBV5-4 with TRBJ2-1; TRBD2 matches at 13 bases. Germline CDR1 and CDR2: SGHNT and YYREEE (reference sequence). CDR3 size: 15 residues. V shed 4 bases and J 10 bases; nucleotides not matched to a gene: 8. The CDR3: CASSPGLAGAGEQFF. The CDR3, as DNA: TGTGCCAGCAGCCCTGGACTAGCGGGGGCAGGGGAGCAGTTCTTC.

This clonotype qualifies as medium-sized (0.01 to 0.1%). The chain couples TRBV7-9 to TRBJ1-2; 11 bases are shared with TRBD1. Germline V gene sequence: CDR1 SEHNR, CDR2 FQNEAQ (reference sequence). Losses at the gene ends were 5 bases for V and 9 bases for J; bases not matched to a gene: 5. The CDR3 is made up of 13 amino acids. The CDR3 DNA reads TGTGCCAGCAGCCGGGACAGGGGGACTCGCTACACCTTC. Its protein product is CASSRDRGTRYTF.

The chain links TRBV5-1 to TRBJ2-2; TRBD2 aligns across 10 bases. CDR1 is SGHRS, CDR2 YFSETQ, per germline. The CDR3 extends over 16 amino acids. V dropped 5 bases and J dropped 3; count of bases not matched to a gene: 7. The CDR3 nucleotides are TGCGCCAGCAGTCGTGGACTAGCGGTTTACACCGGGGAGCTGTTTTTT. Its translation is CASSRGLAVYTGELFF.

The CDR3 region has the DNA TGTGCCAGCGGGGAGAAGGTGATCACTGAAGCTTTCTTT. It codes for CASGEKVITEAFF. V is TRBV6-6 and J is TRBJ1-1; no clear D. This CDR3 has 13 residues. Trimming left V 8 bases short and J 4 bases short, with 14 bases between. From germline, CDR1 is MNHNY and CDR2 SVGAGI (reference sequence).

The genes are TRBV24-1 and TRBJ2-7, with 10 bases identical to TRBD2. J gave up 2 bases and V 4 bases, and 7 bases lay outside the gene matches. Germline V CDR1 and CDR2: KGHDR, SFDVKD. The CDR3 has 16 amino acids. CDR3 region: CATSDQIAGGTYEQYF. DNA for the CDR3: TGTGCCACCAGTGACCAGATAGCGGGAGGAACCTACGAGCAGTACTTC.

V and J are TRBV5-1 and TRBJ2-3; a possible D gene is TRBD2 (7 bases). Between the trimmed V and J ends, which lost 4 bases and 4 bases, there was a span of 13 bases. Per the germline V gene, CDR1 is SGHRS and CDR2 is YFSETQ. The CDR3 has 14 residues. CDR3 sequence (DNA): TGCGCCAGCAGCATGGGGGGGCCGGCAGATACGCAGTATTTT. Its protein product is CASSMGGPADTQYF.

This clonotype is labeled medium-sized. This rearrangement joins TRBV6-2 or TRBV6-3 to TRBJ2-1; D not certain. Per the germline V gene, CDR1 is MNHEY and CDR2 is SVGEGT. The germline V and J ends were trimmed by 0 bases and 6 bases, with 6 bases remaining between them. The CDR3 is 13 residues long. This CDR3 is CASSYSRFNEQFF. The CDR3, as DNA: TGTGCCAGCAGTTACTCGCGCTTCAATGAGCAGTTCTTC.

J is TRBJ2-2 and V is TRBV5-1, with 12 bases aligning to TRBD2. The germline V gene encodes CDR1 SGHRS and CDR2 YFSETQ. The V gene end was trimmed by 4 bases and the J gene end by 4 bases; junction bases not matched to a gene: 11. This CDR3 is built from 18 residues. This chain's CDR3 is CASSRTGLAGWSTGELFF. The CDR3 nucleotides read TGCGCCAGCAGCCGTACTGGACTAGCGGGATGGAGCACCGGGGAGCTGTTTTTT.

This clonotype was detected a few times. The chain joins TRBV29-1 to TRBJ2-2; 15 nucleotides agree with TRBD2. Looked up from germline, CDR1 is SQVTM and CDR2 is ANQGSEA. After removal of 3 bases from V and 0 bases from J, the junction contained 2 bases not matched to a gene. This CDR3 is built from 17 residues. CDR3 loop: CSVEGLAGGPNTGELFF. CDR3 nucleotides: TGCAGCGTTGAGGGACTAGCGGGGGGACCGAACACCGGGGAGCTGTTTTTT.

This chain links TRBV19 with TRBJ2-3; the D is unclear. This CDR3 spans 15 amino acids. Germline V CDR1 and CDR2: LNHDA, SQIVND (reference sequence). V lost 6 bases and J lost 0, with 13 bases in between. This chain's CDR3 is CASRFSGTSTDTQYF. The DNA of the CDR3 is TGTGCCAGTAGGTTCTCTGGAACCAGCACAGATACGCAGTATTTT.

The chain recombines TRBV4-3 with TRBJ1-2; D unresolved. The CDR3 runs to 14 residues. Germline CDR1 is LGHNA and CDR2 is YSLEER. V was cut by 0 bases and J by 1 base, with 6 bases left in between. In DNA, the CDR3 is TGCGCCAGCAGCCAAGATCTTTTTAACTATGGCTACACCTTC. Translation gives CASSQDLFNYGYTF.

By share, this clonotype counts as medium-sized (0.01 to 0.1%). The V gene is TRBV10-2, the J gene TRBJ1-3; the D is unclear. CDR3 size: 15 residues. Germline CDR1 and CDR2: WSHSY and SAAADI. Trimming removed 8 bases from V and 0 bases from J, with 14 bases in between. This CDR3 reads CASALDGSSGNTIYF. The CDR3 DNA sequence: TGCGCCAGCGCTCTTGACGGAAGCTCTGGAAACACCATATATTTT.

The V and J genes are TRBV4-3 and TRBJ2-1, with a tentative D call TRBD2 (7 bases). Germline V gene lookup returns CDR1 LGHNA and CDR2 YSLEER. The V end was cut by 5 bases, the J end by 8 bases, with 19 bases between. The CDR3 spans 15 residues. CDR3 coding DNA: TGCGCCAGCAGCAGGGGGGGGGGAGCCAGGGATGAGCAGTTCTTC. Protein: CASSRGGGARDEQFF.

The CDR3: CASSLRQSYNEQFF. For the CDR3, the DNA is TGTGCCAGCAGTCTCCGACAGAGCTACAATGAGCAGTTCTTC. The chain uses TRBV12-3 or TRBV12-4 and TRBJ2-1, with a possible D match to TRBD1 (5 bases). CDR3 size: 14 residues. V was trimmed by 5 bases and J by 3 bases, leaving 11 bases between them.

This chain uses TRBV5-1 with TRBJ1-2; D remains unclear. V lost 0 bases to trimming and J lost 4 bases, with 4 bases between them. CDR1 and CDR2 (germline): SGHRS, YFSETQ. CDR3 length equals 12 residues. The CDR3 is CASSLDTYGYTF. The CDR3 nucleotides read TGCGCCAGCAGCTTGGACACCTATGGCTACACCTTC.

This clonotype has just a few counts. The chain has TRBV7-3 and TRBJ2-3, with TRBD2 identical over 7 bases. This CDR3 has 18 residues. The junction had 9 bases not matched to a gene; V was cut back by 0 bases and J by 0 bases. Germline V gene data show CDR1 as SGHTA and CDR2 as FQGTGA. As DNA, the CDR3 is TGTGCCAGCAGCTTAACCGGCGGGGGAATATTTAGCACAGATACGCAGTATTTT. This gives the protein CASSLTGGGIFSTDTQYF.

The chain couples TRBV29-1 to TRBJ1-2, with D unclear. This CDR3 spans 13 amino acids. V was trimmed by 0 bases and J by 8 bases, leaving 13 bases between them. Germline V gives CDR1 SQVTM, CDR2 ANQGSEA. Here the CDR3 reads CSVEEWTSGGYTF. The CDR3 DNA reads TGCAGCGTTGAAGAGTGGACTTCTGGAGGCTACACCTTC.

The rearrangement uses TRBV27 and TRBJ1-2, with no clear D. With 9 bases removed from V and 4 bases from J, the gap between germline ends came to 18 bases. The germline V gene encodes CDR1 MNHEY and CDR2 SMNVEV (reference sequence). This CDR3 region has 14 residues. Here the CDR3 reads CASRAAQRSYGYTF. The DNA for the CDR3 is TGTGCCAGTCGAGCCGCGCAGAGAAGCTATGGCTACACCTTC.

This clonotype is medium-sized (0.01 to 0.1%) within its sample. The rearrangement links TRBV2 to TRBJ1-5; D not certain. The CDR3 has 14 amino acids. Per germline, CDR1 SNHLY and CDR2 FYNNEI. Trimming left V 2 bases short and J 3 bases short, with 8 bases between. The CDR3 here is CASSETRHNQPQHF. CDR3 in DNA: TGTGCCAGCAGTGAAACACGGCACAATCAGCCCCAGCATTTT. The whole variable domain, remainder taken from reference TRBV2 and TRBJ1-5, is EPEVTQTPSHQVTQMGQEVILRCVPISNHLYFYWYRQILGQKVEFLVSFYNNEISEKSEIFDDQFSVERPDGSNFTLKIRSTKLEDSAMYFCASSETRHNQPQHFGDGTRLSIL.

CDR3 coding DNA: TGTGCCAGCTCACCACAGGGCCTATCCACCTCCAATGAGCAGTTCTTC. Translated: CASSPQGLSTSNEQFF. The J gene is TRBJ2-1, the V gene TRBV18, with unresolved D. V lost 1 base to trimming and J lost 6 bases, with 16 bases between them. Germline V gives CDR1 KGHSH, CDR2 LQKENI. The CDR3 length is 16 residues.

This clonotype is medium-sized (0.01 to 0.1%). The chain combines TRBV6-5 with TRBJ2-5; D might be TRBD1 (6 bases). Germline values: CDR1 MNHEY, CDR2 SVGAGI. The CDR3 covers 16 residues. V was shortened by 1 base and J by 4 bases, with 16 bases between the two germline ends. The CDR3 nucleotides are TGTGCCAGCAGTTACTGGTCGGGGACACCCGGAGAGACCCAGTACTTC. This gives the protein CASSYWSGTPGETQYF.

This chain connects TRBV11-2 to TRBJ1-1; D gene uncertain. Per germline, CDR1 SGHAT and CDR2 FQNNGV. This CDR3 is 14 amino acids long. With 3 bases removed from V and 6 bases from J, the gap between germline ends came to 14 bases. The CDR3, as DNA: TGTGCCAGCAGCTTCGGGGTAGGTCTGGCTGAAGCTTTCTTT. Amino acids: CASSFGVGLAEAFF.